This note documents a single TCR beta chain sequence. Its antigen has not been determined. No much larger clone is present one base from it, and per-base qualities are unavailable. The data derive from a study of control samples from healthy donors and cancer patients (dated by TCRdb to 2020 to 2021). The library was obtained by the immunoSEQ multiplex PCR assay. The source is immuneACCESS, and TCRdb retained only in-frame sequences with V and J called. Part of the clones is not carried over; for the studies checked, unresolved V genes explain less than half of this, and the remainder is unexplained. The sample table lists fewer than 200,000 clones, roughly 95% of them with a count of one. 4.1% of the sample comes from the top ten. The CDR3 has 13 amino acids, counting the end cysteine and phenylalanine. Kept here is only the CDR3 DNA, which spans 39 bases and is read in frame from base 1. V and J are trimmed by 6 bases and 3 bases, and the gene matches miss 5 bases of the junction. CDR1 and CDR2, looked up from the germline V gene, are KGHSH and LQKENI.

This receptor chain uses TRBV18 and TRBJ2-7; TRBD1 agrees with 7 junctional bases. The clonotype originates from a woman aged 55-75 years in good health. Material: blood. The CDR3 region has the sequence CASSSAGGYEQYF. The DNA sequence is TGTGCCAGCTCTTCAGCAGGGGGCTACGAGCAGTACTTC.